The table lists the clone carrying this TCR beta chain with a few counts. Germline V gives CDR1 SNHLY, CDR2 FYNNEI. The CDR3 length is 14 residues. V trimming: 7 bases; J trimming: 7 bases; junction bases outside the gene matches: 7. The protocol was immunoSEQ multiplex PCR, while the TCRdb copy is restricted to in-frame clones and leaves out a portion. The table shows about 28,000 clones, with 75% to 90% occurring only once. The sample comes from a study of T cell responses to AZD1222 COVID-19 vaccine. This receptor was taken from an adult in good health. The sample consisted of peripheral blood, taken on day 0 of AZD1222 vaccination. The rearrangement uses TRBV2 and TRBJ1-6; 7 bases are shared with TRBD1. This CDR3 reads CASNPTGFNSPLHF. The CDR3 DNA reads TGTGCCAGCAACCCGACAGGGTTCAATTCACCCCTCCACTTT.